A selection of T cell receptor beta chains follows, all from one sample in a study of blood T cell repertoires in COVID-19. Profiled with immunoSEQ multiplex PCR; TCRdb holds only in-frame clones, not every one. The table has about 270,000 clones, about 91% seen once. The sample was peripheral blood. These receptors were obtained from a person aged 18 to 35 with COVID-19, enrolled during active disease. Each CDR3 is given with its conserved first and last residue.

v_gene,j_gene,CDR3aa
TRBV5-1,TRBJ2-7,CASSLSDSREQYF
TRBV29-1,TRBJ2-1,CSVLPGLAGHEQFF
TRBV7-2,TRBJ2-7,CASSFGTTYYEQYF
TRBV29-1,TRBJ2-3,CSVEPHRDITDTDTQYF
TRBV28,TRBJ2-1,CASSLFGGGLAASSYNEQFF
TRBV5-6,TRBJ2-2,CASSETSGSGTGELFF
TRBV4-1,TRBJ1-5,CASSQTGQGNQPQHF
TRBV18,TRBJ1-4,CASSPVLGKSNEKLFF
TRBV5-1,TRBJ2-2,CASSTGTPYTGELFF
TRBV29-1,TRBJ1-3,CSARTGTGNTIYF
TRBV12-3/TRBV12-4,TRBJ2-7,CASGHGGAYEQYF
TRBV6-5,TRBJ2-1,CASSYFTGGAYNEQFF
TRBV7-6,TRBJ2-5,CASSTILSTGFQETQYF
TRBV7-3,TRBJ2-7,CASSLDGTGAYEQYF
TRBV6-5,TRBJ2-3,CASSYSEVGLTQYF
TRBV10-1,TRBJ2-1,CASSESSLLNEQFF
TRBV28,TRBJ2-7,CASSLRWTGGYEQYF
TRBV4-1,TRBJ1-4,CASSQDSGADEKLFF
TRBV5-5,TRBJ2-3,CASSVTPGQGATDTQYF
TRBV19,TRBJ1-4,CASSLHASPATNEKLFF
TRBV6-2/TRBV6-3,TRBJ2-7,CASSHRTSGVYEQYF
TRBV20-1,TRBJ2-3,CSAALADTQYF
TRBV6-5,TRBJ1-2,CASSYPEAAGYTF
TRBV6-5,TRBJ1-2,CASSRPGQTIYGYTF
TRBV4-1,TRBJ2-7,CASSQDGGVFHEQYF
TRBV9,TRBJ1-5,CASSVSPGNQPQHF
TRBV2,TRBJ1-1,CASSGGRDTEAFF
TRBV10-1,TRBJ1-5,CASSESVKPGGNQPQHF
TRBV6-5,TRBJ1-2,CASSYRHRVLDGYTF